This is a list of T cell receptor beta chains from one sample in a study of blood T cell repertoires in COVID-19. TCRdb keeps only in-frame clones here, not all; method: immunoSEQ multiplex PCR. This table has about 88,000 clones, 90% appearing once. The specimen sequenced was peripheral blood. These receptors were obtained from a man in his sixties with acute or convalescent COVID-19. The conserved cysteine and the conserved F or W are not part of the CDR3 here.

v_call	cdr3_aa
TRBV24-1	ATSAGVQPQH
TRBV21-1	ASSGMEYRLRKFTDTQY
TRBV6-5	ASGWDSSYEQY
TRBV6-5	ASSQDRASTEAF
TRBV23-1	ASSRTGTSGDAQF
TRBV28	AIQDISGNTIY
TRBV9	ASSVGPGYNEKLF
TRBV7-3	ASSSLGTSAKDTQY
TRBV29-1	SVPGLGGSSYEQY
TRBV28	ASSSNRDRGKQPQH
TRBV12-5	ASGRTGAYEQY
TRBV6-5	VSHKGDSPLH
TRBV2	ASRVQVTNTEAF
TRBV3-1/TRBV3-2	ASSQVGLAGGPAGELF
TRBV29-1	SVDLAGVGELF
TRBV6-1	ASSEEAGTRQPQH
TRBV4-3	ASSQGAWETQY
TRBV10-3	AISAGETQY
TRBV18	ASSFRQGSYNEQF
TRBV12-3/TRBV12-4	ASSPGTGAGYT
TRBV2	ASSGTSGRNEQF
TRBV3-1/TRBV3-2	ASSQAGVRDYGYT
TRBV7-9	ASRMDSPYEQY
TRBV19	ASSGMRGNQPQH
TRBV6-5	ASNDFQTKQF
TRBV10-1	ANRQISKNTEAF
TRBV10-1	ASSESTGGDQDTQY